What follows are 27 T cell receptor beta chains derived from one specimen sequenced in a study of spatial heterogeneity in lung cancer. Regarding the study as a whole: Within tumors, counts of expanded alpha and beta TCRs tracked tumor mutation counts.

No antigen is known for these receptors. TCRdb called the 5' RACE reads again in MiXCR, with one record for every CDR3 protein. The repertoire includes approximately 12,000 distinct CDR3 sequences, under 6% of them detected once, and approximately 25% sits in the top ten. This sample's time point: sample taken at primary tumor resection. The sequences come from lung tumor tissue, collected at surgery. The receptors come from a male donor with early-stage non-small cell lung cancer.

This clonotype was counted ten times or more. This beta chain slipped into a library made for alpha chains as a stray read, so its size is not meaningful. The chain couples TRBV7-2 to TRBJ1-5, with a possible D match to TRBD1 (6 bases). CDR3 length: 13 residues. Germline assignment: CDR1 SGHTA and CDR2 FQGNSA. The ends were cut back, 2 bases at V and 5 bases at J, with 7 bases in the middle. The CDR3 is CASSLTGHQPQHF. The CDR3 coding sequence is TGTGCCAGCAGCTTAACAGGGCATCAGCCCCAGCATTTT.

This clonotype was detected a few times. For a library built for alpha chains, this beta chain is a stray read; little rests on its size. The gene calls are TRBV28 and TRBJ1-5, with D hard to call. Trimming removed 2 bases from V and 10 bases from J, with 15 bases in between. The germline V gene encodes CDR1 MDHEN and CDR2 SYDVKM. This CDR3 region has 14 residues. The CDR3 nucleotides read TGTGCCAGCAGTTTAATGAGCCGCGGGAAACCCCAGCATTTT. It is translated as CASSLMSRGKPQHF. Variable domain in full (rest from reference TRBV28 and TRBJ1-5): DVKVTQSSRYLVKRTGEKVFLECVQDMDHENMFWYRQDPGLGLRLIYFSYDVKMKEKGDIPEGYSVSREKKERFSLILESASTNQTSMYLCASSLMSRGKPQHFGDGTRLSIL.

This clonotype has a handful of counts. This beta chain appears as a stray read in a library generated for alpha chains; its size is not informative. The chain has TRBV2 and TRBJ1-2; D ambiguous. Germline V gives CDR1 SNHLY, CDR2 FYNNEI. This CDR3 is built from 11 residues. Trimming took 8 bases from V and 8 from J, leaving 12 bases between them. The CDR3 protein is CASSNLGGYTF. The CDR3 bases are TGTGCCAGCTCTAATCTCGGGGGCTACACCTTC.

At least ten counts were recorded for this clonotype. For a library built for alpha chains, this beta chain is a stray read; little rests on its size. CDR3 sequence (DNA): TGCAGTGCTAGAGATCAGGGTATGACAGATACGCAGTATTTT. It encodes CSARDQGMTDTQYF. This chain uses TRBV20-1 with TRBJ2-3, with D perhaps matching TRBD1 (5 bases). V lost 0 bases and J 3 bases, leaving 10 bases between the germline ends. The CDR3 is 14 amino acids. Germline V gene data show CDR1 as DFQATT and CDR2 as SNEGSKA (reference sequence).

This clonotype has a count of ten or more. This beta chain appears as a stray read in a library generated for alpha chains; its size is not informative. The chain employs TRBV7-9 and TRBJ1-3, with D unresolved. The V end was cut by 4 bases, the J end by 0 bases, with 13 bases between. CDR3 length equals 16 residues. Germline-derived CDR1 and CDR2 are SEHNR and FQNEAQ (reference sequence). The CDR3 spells CASSSPGPLSGNTIYF. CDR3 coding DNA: TGTGCCAGCAGCTCCCCCGGGCCACTCTCTGGAAACACCATATATTTT. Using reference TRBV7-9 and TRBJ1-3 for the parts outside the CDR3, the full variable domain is DTGVSQNPRHKITKRGQNVTFRCDPISEHNRLYWYRQTLGQGPEFLTYFQNEAQLEKSRLLSDRFSAERPKGSFSTLEIQRTEQGDSAMYLCASSSPGPLSGNTIYFGEGSWLTVV.

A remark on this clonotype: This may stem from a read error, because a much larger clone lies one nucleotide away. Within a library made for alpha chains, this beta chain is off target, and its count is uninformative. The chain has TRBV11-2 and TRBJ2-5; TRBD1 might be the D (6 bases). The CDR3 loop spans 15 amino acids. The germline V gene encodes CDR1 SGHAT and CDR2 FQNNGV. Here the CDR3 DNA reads TGTGCCTGCAGCTCCGCAGGGGTTATAGAAGAGACCCAGTACTTC. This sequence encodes CACSSAGVIEETQYF.

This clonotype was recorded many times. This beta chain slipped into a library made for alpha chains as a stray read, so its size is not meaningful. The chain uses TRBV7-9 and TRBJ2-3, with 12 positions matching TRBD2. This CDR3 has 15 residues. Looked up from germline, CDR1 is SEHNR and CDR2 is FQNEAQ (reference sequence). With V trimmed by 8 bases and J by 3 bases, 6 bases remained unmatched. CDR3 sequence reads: CASALTSGGTDTQYF. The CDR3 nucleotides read TGTGCCAGCGCATTGACTAGCGGGGGAACAGATACGCAGTATTTT.

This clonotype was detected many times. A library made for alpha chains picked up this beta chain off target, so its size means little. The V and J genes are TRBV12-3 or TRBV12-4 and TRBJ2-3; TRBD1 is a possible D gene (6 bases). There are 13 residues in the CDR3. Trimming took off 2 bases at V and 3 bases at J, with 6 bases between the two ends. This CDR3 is CASSLTGTDTQYF. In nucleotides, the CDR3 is TGTGCCAGCAGTTTAACAGGGACAGATACGCAGTATTTT.

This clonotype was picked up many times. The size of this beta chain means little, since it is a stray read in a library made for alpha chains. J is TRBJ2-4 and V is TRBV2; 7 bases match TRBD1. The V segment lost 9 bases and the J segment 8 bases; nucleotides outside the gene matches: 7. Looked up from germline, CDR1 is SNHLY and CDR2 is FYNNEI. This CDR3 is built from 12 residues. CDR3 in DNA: TGTGCCAGTACACGACAGGGCGACATTCAGTACTTC. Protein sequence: CASTRQGDIQYF.

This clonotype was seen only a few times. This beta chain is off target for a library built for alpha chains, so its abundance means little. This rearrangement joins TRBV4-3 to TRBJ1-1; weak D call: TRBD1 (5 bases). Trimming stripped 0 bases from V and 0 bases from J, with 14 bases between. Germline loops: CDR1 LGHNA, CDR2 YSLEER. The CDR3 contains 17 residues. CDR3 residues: CASSQERGAGLNTEAFF. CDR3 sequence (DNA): TGCGCCAGCAGCCAAGAAAGGGGTGCAGGACTGAACACTGAAGCTTTCTTT.

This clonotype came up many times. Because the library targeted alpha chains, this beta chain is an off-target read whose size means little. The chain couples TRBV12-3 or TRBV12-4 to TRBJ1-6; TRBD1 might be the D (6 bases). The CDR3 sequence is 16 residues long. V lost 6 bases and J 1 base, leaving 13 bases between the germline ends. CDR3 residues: CASSSGQLSYNSPLHF. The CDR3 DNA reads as TGTGCCAGCAGCTCTGGACAGTTGTCCTATAATTCACCCCTCCACTTT.

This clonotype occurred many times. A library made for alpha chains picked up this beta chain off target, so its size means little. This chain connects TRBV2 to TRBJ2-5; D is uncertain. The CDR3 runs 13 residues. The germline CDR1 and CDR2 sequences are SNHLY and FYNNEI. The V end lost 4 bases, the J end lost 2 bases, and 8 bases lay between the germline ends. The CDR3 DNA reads TGTGCCAGCAGTGGTTACGGTCAAGAGACCCAGTACTTC. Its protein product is CASSGYGQETQYF.

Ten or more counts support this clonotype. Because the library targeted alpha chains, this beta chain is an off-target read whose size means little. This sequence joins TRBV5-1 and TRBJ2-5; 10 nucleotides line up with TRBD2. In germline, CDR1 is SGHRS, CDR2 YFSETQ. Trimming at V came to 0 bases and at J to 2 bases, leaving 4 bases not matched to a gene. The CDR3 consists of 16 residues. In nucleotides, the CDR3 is TGCGCCAGCAGCTTGGGGGCTAGCGGGAGACAAGAGACCCAGTACTTC. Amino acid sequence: CASSLGASGRQETQYF.

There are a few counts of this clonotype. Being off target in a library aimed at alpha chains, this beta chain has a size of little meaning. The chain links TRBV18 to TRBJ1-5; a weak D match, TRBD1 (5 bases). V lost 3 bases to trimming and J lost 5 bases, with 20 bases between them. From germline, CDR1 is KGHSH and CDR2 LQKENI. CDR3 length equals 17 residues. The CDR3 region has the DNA TGTGCCAGCTCACCCCGACGGTCCCAGGGCCTCCATCAGCCCCAGCATTTT. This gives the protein CASSPRRSQGLHQPQHF.

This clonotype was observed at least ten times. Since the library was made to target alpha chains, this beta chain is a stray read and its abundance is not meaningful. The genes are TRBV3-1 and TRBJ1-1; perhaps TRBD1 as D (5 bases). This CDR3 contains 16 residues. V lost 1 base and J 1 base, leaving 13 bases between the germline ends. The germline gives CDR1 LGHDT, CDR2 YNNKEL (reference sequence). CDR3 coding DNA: TGTGCCAGCAGCCAAGGAGGGGTTGGATGGAACACTGAAGCTTTCTTT. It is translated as CASSQGGVGWNTEAFF.

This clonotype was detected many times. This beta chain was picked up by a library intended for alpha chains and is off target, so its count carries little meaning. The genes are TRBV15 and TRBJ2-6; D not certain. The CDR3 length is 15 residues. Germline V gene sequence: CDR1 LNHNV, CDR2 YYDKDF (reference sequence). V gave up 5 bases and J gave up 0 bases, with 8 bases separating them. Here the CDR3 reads CATSFPSSGANVLTF. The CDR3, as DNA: TGTGCCACCAGCTTCCCAAGCTCTGGGGCCAACGTCCTGACTTTC. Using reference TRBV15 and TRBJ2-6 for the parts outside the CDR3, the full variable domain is DAMVIQNPRYQVTQFGKPVTLSCSQTLNHNVMYWYQQKSSQAPKLLFHYYDKDFNNEADTPDNFQSRRPNTSFCFLDIRSPGLGDTAMYLCATSFPSSGANVLTFGAGSRLTVL.

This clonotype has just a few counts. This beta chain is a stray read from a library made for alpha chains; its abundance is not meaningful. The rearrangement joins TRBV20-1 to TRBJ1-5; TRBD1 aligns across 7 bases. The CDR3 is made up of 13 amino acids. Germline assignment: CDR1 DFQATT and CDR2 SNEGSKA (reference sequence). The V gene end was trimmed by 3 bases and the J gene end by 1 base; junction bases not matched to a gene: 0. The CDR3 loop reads CSASRGSNQPQHF. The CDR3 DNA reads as TGCAGTGCTAGCAGGGGGAGCAATCAGCCCCAGCATTTT.

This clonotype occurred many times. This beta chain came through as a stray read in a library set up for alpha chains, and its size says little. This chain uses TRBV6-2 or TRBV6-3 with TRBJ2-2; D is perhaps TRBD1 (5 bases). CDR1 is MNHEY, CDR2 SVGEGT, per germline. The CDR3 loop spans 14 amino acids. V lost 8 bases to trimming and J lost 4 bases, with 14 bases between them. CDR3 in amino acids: CASLRAQGTGELFF. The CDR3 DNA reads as TGTGCCAGCCTCCGGGCCCAGGGCACCGGGGAGCTGTTTTTT.

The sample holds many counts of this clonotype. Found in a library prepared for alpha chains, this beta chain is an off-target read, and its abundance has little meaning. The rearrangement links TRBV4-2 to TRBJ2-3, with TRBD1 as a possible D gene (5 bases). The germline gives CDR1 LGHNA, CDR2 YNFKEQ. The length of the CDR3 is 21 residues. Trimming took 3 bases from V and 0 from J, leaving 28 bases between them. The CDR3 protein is CASSQVLWVKGPDRSTDTQYF. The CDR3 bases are TGTGCCAGCAGCCAGGTTCTGTGGGTCAAGGGGCCCGATAGAAGCACAGATACGCAGTATTTT.

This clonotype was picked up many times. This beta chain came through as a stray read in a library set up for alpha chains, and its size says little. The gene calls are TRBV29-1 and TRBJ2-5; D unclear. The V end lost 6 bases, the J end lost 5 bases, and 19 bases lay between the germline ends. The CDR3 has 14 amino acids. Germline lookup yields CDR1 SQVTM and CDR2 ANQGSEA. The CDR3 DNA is TGCAGCGTCACCCTAGGGCAGTTACGGGAGACCCAGTACTTC. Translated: CSVTLGQLRETQYF.

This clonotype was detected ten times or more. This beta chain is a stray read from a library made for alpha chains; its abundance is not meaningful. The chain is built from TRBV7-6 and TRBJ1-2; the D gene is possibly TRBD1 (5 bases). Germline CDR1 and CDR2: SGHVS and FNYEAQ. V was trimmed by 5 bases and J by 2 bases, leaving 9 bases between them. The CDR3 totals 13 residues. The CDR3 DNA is TGTGCCAGCAGCCCCCGACAGAACTATGGCTACACCTTC. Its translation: CASSPRQNYGYTF.

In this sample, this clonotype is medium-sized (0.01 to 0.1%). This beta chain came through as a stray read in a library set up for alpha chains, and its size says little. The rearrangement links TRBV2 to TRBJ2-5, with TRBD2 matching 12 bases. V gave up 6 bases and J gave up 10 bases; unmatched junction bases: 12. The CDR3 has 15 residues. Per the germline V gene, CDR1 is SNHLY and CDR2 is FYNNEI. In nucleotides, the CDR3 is TGTGCCAGCAGCCCCACTAGCGGGGGGATAGGGAGCCAGTACTTC. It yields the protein CASSPTSGGIGSQYF.

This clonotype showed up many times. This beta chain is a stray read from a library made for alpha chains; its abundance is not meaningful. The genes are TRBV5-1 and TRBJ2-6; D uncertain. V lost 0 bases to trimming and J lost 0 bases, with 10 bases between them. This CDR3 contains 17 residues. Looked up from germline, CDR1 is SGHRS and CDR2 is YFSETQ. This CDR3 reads CASSLVFLGSGANVLTF. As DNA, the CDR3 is TGCGCCAGCAGCTTGGTTTTTCTGGGCTCTGGGGCCAACGTCCTGACTTTC. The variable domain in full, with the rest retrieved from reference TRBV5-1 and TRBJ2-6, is KAGVTQTPRYLIKTRGQQVTLSCSPISGHRSVSWYQQTPGQGLQFLFEYFSETQRNKGNFPGRFSGRQFSNSRSEMNVSTLELGDSALYLCASSLVFLGSGANVLTFGAGSRLTVL.

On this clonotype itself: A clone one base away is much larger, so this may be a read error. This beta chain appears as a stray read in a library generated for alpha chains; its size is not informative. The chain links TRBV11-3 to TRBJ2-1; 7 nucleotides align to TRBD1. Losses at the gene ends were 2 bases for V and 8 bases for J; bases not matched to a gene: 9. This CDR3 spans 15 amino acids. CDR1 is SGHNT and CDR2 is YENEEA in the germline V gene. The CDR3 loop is CASSLFGTVSHEQFF. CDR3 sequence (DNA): TGTGCCAGCAGCTTATTCGGGACAGTTTCACATGAGCAGTTCTTC.

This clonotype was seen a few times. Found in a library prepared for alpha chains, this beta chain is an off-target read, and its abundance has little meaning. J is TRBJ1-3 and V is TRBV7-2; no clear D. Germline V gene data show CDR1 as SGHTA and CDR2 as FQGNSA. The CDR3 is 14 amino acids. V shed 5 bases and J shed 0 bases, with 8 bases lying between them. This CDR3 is CASSPWASGNTIYF. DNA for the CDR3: TGTGCCAGCAGCCCCTGGGCCTCTGGAAACACCATATATTTT.

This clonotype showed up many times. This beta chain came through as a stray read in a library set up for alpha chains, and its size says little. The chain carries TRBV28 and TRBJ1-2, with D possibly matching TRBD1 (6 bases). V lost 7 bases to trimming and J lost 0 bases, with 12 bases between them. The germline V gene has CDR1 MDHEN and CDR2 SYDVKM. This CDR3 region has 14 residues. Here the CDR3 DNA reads TGTGCCAGCATCTTGACAGGTACTAACTATGGCTACACCTTC. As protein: CASILTGTNYGYTF.

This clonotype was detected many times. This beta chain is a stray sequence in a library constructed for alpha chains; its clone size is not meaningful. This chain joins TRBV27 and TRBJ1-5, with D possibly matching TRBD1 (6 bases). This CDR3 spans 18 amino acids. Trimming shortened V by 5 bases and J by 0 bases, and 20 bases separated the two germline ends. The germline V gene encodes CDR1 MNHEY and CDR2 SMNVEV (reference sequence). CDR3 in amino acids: CASSHRDTLSRSNQPQHF. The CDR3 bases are TGTGCCAGCAGTCACCGGGACACCCTGTCCCGTAGCAATCAGCCCCAGCATTTT.